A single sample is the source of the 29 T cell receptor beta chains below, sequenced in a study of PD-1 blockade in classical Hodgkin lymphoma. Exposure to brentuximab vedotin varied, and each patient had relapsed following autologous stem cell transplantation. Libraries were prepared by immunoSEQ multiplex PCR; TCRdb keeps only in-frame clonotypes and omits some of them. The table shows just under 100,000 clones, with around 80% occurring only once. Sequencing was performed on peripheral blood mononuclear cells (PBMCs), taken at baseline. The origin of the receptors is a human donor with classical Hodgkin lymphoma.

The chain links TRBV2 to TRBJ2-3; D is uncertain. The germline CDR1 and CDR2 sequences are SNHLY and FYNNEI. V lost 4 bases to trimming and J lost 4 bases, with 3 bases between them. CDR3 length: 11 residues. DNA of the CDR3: TGTGCCAGCAGTGTGGCAGATACGCAGTATTTT. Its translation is CASSVADTQYF.

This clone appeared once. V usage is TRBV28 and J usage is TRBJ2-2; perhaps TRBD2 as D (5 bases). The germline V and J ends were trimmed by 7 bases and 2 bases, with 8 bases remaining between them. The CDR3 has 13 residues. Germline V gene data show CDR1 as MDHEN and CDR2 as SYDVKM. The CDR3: CASTSLNTGELFF. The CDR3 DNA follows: TGTGCCAGCACTAGCCTCAACACCGGGGAGCTGTTTTTT.

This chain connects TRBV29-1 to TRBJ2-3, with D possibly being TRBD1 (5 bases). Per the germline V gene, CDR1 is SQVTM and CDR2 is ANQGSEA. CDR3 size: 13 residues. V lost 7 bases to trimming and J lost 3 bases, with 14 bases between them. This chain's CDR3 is CSASTVTTDTQYF. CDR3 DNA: TGCAGCGCCTCGACAGTCACGACAGATACGCAGTATTTT.

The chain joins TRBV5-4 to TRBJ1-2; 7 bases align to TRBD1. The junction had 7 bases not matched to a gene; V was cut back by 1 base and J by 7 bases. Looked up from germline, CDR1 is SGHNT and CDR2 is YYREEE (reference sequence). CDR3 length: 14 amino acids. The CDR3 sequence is CASSLLGRGFGYTF. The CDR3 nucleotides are TGTGCCAGCAGCTTGTTAGGCAGGGGGTTTGGCTACACCTTC.

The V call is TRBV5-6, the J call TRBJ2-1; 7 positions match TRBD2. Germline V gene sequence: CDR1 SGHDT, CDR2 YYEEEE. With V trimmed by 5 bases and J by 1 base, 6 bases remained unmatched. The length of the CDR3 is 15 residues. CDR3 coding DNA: TGTGCCAGCAGGATAGGAGCGGGGTCCTACAATGAGCAGTTCTTC. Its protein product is CASRIGAGSYNEQFF.

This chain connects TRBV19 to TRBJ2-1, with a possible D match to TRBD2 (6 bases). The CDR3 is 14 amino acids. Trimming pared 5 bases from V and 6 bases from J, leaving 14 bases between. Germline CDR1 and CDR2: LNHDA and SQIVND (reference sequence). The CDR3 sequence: CASSPLAGSNEQFF. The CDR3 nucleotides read TGTGCCAGTAGTCCCCTTGCCGGGAGCAATGAGCAGTTCTTC.

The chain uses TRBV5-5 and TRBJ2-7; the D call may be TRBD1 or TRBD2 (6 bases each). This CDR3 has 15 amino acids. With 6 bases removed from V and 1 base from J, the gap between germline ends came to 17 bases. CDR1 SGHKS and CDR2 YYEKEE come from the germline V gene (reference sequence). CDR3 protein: CASNGDRGGSYEQYF. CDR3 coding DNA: TGTGCCAGCAATGGTGACCGAGGGGGGTCCTACGAGCAGTACTTC.

CDR3 loop: CASSQKDSYGYTF. As DNA, the CDR3 is TGTGCCAGCTCCCAAAAGGACAGTTATGGCTACACCTTC. The chain combines TRBV18 with TRBJ1-2; a weak D match, TRBD1 (6 bases). Germline CDR1 is KGHSH and CDR2 is LQKENI. The CDR3 has 13 residues. V was trimmed by 6 bases and J by 5 bases, leaving 13 bases between them.

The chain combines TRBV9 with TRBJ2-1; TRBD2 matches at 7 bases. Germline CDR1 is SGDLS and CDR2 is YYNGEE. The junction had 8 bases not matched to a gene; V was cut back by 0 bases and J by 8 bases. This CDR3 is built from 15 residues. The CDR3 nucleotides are TGTGCCAGCAGCGTAGATCAGGGAGGGCCATATGAGCAGTTCTTC. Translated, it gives CASSVDQGGPYEQFF.

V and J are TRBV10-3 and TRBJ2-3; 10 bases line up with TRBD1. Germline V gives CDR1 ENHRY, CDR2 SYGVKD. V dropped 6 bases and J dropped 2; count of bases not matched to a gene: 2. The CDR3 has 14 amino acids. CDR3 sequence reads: CAIRDRGSTDTQYF. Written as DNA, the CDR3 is TGTGCCATCAGGGACAGGGGGTCCACAGATACGCAGTATTTT.

The CDR3 DNA sequence: TGCGCCAGCAGCATAGCCCCGGCGGGAAATTACTACGAGCAGTACTTC. Translation: CASSIAPAGNYYEQYF. The chain joins TRBV5-1 to TRBJ2-7; a weak D match, TRBD2 (6 bases). Germline V lookup: CDR1 SGHRS, CDR2 YFSETQ. Deletions cut 4 bases from V and 3 bases from J, with 20 bases between. This CDR3 region has 16 residues. The full variable domain, rest sourced from reference TRBV5-1 and TRBJ2-7, is KAGVTQTPRYLIKTRGQQVTLSCSPISGHRSVSWYQQTPGQGLQFLFEYFSETQRNKGNFPGRFSGRQFSNSRSEMNVSTLELGDSALYLCASSIAPAGNYYEQYFGPGTRLTVT.

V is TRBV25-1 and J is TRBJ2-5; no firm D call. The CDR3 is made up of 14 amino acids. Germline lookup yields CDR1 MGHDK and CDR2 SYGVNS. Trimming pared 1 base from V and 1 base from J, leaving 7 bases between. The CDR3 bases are TGTGCCAGCAGTGAATGCCCAGTCCAAGAGACCCAGTACTTC. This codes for CASSECPVQETQYF.

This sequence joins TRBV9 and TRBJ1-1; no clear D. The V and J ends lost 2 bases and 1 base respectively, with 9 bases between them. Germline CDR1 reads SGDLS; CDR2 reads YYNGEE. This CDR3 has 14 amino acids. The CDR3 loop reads CASSVGGSNTEAFF. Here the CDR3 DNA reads TGTGCCAGCAGCGTTGGCGGATCGAACACTGAAGCTTTCTTT.

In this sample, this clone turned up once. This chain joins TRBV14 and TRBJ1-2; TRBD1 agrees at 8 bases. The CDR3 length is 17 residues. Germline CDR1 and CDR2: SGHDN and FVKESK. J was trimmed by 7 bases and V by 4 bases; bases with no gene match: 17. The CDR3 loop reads CASSRLSASGTGSGYTF. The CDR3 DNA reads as TGTGCCAGCAGCCGCCTCAGCGCATCCGGGACAGGATCTGGCTACACCTTC.

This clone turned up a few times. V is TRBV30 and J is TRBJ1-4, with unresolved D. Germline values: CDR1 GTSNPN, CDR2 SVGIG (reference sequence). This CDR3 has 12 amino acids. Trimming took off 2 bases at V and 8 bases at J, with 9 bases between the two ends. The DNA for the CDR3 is TGTGCCTGGAGTTCCGACCTCGAAAAACTGTTTTTT. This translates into CAWSSDLEKLFF. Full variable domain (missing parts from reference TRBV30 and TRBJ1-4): SQTIHQWPATLVQPVGSPLSLECTVEGTSNPNLYWYRQAAGRGLQLLFYSVGIGQISSEVPQNLSASRPQDRQFILSSKKLLLSDSGFYLCAWSSDLEKLFFGSGTQLSVL.

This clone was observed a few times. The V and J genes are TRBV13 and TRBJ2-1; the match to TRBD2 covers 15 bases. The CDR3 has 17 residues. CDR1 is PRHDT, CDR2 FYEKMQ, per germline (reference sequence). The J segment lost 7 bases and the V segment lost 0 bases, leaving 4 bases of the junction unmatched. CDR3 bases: TGTGCCAGCAGCTTAGGCGGGACTAGCGGGAGGTGGAATGAGCAGTTCTTC. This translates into CASSLGGTSGRWNEQFF.

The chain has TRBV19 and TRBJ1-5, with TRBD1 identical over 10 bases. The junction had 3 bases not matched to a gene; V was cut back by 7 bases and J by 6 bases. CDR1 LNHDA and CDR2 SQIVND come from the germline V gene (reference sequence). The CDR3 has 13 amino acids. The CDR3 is CASNGQGGQPQHF. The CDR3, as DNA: TGTGCCAGTAACGGACAGGGGGGTCAGCCCCAGCATTTT.

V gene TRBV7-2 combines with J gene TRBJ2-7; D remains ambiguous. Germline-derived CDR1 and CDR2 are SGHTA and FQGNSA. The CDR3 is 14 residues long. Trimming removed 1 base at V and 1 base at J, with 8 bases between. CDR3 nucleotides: TGTGCCAGCAGCTTAGGGCCAGGTTCCTACGAGCAGTACTTC. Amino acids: CASSLGPGSYEQYF.

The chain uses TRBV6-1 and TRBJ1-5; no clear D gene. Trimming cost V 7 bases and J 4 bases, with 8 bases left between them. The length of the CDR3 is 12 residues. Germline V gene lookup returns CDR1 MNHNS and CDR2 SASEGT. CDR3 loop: CASTQWNQPQHF. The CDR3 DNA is TGTGCCAGCACCCAGTGGAATCAGCCCCAGCATTTT.

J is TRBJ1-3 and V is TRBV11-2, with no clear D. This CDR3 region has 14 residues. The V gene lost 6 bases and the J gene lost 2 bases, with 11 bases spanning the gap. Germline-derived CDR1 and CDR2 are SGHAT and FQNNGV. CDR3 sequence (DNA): TGTGCCAGCAGGGTGGGGAACCCTGGAAACACCATATATTTT. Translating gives CASRVGNPGNTIYF.

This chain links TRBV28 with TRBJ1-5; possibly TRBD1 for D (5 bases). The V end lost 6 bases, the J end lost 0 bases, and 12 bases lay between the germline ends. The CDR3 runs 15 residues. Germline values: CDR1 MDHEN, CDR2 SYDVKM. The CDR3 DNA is TGTGCCAGCAGCCGTCCAGGGATTAGCAATCAGCCCCAGCATTTT. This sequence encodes CASSRPGISNQPQHF.

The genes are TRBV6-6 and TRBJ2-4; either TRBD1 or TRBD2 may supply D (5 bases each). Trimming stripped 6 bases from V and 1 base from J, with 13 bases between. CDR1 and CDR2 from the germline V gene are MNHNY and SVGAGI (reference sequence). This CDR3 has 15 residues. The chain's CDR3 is CASRPPEGAKNIQYF. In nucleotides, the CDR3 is TGTGCCAGCAGACCCCCTGAGGGGGCCAAAAACATTCAGTACTTC.

The CDR3 DNA is TGTGCCAGTAGTACCTTAGGACAGGGAGGTCGTGAAAAACTGTTTTTT. Translated: CASSTLGQGGREKLFF. The V call is TRBV19, the J call TRBJ1-4; 8 bases match TRBD1. This CDR3 contains 16 residues. Germline loops: CDR1 LNHDA, CDR2 SQIVND (reference sequence). V gave up 4 bases and J gave up 7 bases; unmatched junction bases: 11. The full variable domain, in which reference TRBV19 and TRBJ1-4 provide the parts outside the CDR3, is DGGITQSPKYLFRKEGQNVTLSCEQNLNHDAMYWYRQDPGQGLRLIYYSQIVNDFQKGDIAEGYSVSREKKESFPLTVTSAQKNPTAFYLCASSTLGQGGREKLFFGSGTQLSVL.

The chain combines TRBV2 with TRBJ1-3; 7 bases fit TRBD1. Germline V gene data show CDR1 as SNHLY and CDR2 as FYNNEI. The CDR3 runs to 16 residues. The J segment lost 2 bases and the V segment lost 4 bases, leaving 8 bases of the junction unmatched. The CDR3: CASSAWQGVAGNTIYF. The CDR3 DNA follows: TGTGCCAGCAGTGCCTGGCAGGGGGTAGCTGGAAACACCATATATTTT. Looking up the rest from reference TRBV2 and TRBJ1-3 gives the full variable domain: EPEVTQTPSHQVTQMGQEVILRCVPISNHLYFYWYRQILGQKVEFLVSFYNNEISEKSEIFDDQFSVERPDGSNFTLKIRSTKLEDSAMYFCASSAWQGVAGNTIYFGEGSWLTVV.

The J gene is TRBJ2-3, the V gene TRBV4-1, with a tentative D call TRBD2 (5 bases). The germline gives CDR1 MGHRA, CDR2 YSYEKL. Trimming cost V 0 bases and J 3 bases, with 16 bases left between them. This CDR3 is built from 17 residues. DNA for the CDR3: TGCGCCAGCAGCCAAGATAGGATGGTAGCGCAGACAGATACGCAGTATTTT. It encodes CASSQDRMVAQTDTQYF.

CDR3 DNA sequence: TGTGCCAGCACCGGGGTTAAAGAGACCCAGTACTTC. Protein product: CASTGVKETQYF. The genes are TRBV28 and TRBJ2-5; TRBD2 might be the D (5 bases). Per the germline V gene, CDR1 is MDHEN and CDR2 is SYDVKM. Trimming left V 7 bases short and J 3 bases short, with 9 bases between. This CDR3 has 12 residues.

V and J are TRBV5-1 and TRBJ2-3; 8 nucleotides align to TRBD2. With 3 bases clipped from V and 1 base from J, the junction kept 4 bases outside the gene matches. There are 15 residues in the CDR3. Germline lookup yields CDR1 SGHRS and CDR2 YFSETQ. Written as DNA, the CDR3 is TGCGCCAGCAGCTCCTCAGCGGGAGGCACAGATACGCAGTATTTT. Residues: CASSSSAGGTDTQYF.

The CDR3 nucleotides are TGTGCCAGCAGCTTGGGGTCGGGGGTCCAGCCCCAGCATTTT. Translated: CASSLGSGVQPQHF. The genes are TRBV5-5 and TRBJ1-5; D might be TRBD1 (5 bases). Trimming removed 0 bases at V and 7 bases at J, with 11 bases between. This CDR3 region has 14 residues. Germline V lookup: CDR1 SGHKS, CDR2 YYEKEE (reference sequence).

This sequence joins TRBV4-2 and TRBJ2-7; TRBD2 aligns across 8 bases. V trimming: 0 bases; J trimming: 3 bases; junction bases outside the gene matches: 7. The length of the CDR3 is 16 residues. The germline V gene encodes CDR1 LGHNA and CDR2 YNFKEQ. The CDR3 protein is CASSQEVGTRGYEQYF. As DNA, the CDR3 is TGTGCCAGCAGCCAAGAAGTTGGGACTAGGGGCTACGAGCAGTACTTC.